This TCR beta chain derives from a study of cytomegalovirus exposure and HLA in healthy donors. A remark on this clone: Its target is unknown.

Overall study results and limits: Evidence from a later analysis indicated that most CMV-associated TCR beta chains looked HLA-restricted. A later analysis appeared to link common viral pathogens to several of the most significant clusters.

The PCR used 60 Vbeta and 13 Jbeta primers. Repertoires were generated with immunoSEQ multiplex PCR, while TCRdb's copy carries only in-frame clones and drops some. This sample has fewer than 200,000 clones; more than 65% occur once, and the top ten carry more than 0.45%. Germline assignment: CDR1 MNHEY and CDR2 SMNVEV (reference sequence). The CDR3 is 16 amino acids. V gave up 5 bases and J gave up 6 bases; unmatched junction bases: 7. Material for sequencing was PBMCs. This rearrangement joins TRBV27 to TRBJ2-1; 13 bases fit TRBD2. The sequence derives from a woman aged 45-59 years in good health and CMV-seronegative. The CDR3 sequence: CASSQGTSGISNEQFF. The CDR3 DNA reads TGTGCCAGCAGTCAGGGGACTAGCGGGATCAGCAATGAGCAGTTCTTC.